The rows below give T cell receptor beta chains drawn from one sample of a study of response to subunit inactivated influenza vaccine. Using its own MiXCR run on the RT-PCR reads, TCRdb lists one record per CDR3 protein. The top ten hold 6.5% to 8.5% of the sample, which has about 700,000 distinct CDR3 sequences, roughly 14% seen once. The sequencing here drew on PBMCs from blood, taken 14 to 15 days before vaccination. These receptors came from a man aged 50-59 years who received an inactivated influenza vaccine. Both conserved end residues are part of each CDR3. A D gene is named only where the DNA matches it firmly. Expanded clones get a size class; other rows say once, few or many, or leave the size out.

J gene,D gene,V gene,clone size,CDR3 protein,CDR3 DNA
TRBJ2-5,NA,TRBV11-2,NA,CASSLVEGQKREGQYF,TGTGCCAGCAGCTTAGTAGAAGGACAGAAAAGAGAGGGCCAGTACTTC
TRBJ2-1,NA,TRBV29-1,NA,CSVAHSSDLNIEQFF,TGCAGCGTTGCTCACAGCTCTGACTTGAACATTGAGCAGTTCTTC
TRBJ1-6,NA,TRBV7-2,few,CASSVGGAPSDSPLHF,TGTGCCAGCAGCGTAGGAGGGGCCCCGTCGGACTCACCCCTCCACTTT
TRBJ1-6,NA,TRBV20-1,few,CSAPPDIDSPLHF,TGCAGTGCCCCCCCGGACATAGATTCACCCCTCCACTTT
TRBJ2-7,TRBD1,TRBV20-1,many,CSTGQPYEQYF,TGCAGTACGGGACAGCCCTACGAGCAGTACTTC
TRBJ2-3,NA,TRBV7-2,many,CASSLGLPSTDTQYF,TGTGCCAGCAGCTTGGGACTCCCTAGCACAGATACGCAGTATTTT
TRBJ2-1,TRBD1,TRBV5-8,few,CASSLPGTGRVF,TGTGCCAGCAGCCTGCCCGGGACAGGGAGGGTCTTC
TRBJ1-1,NA,TRBV6-5,NA,CASSYKGGYGRNTEAFF,TGTGCCAGCAGTTACAAGGGGGGGTACGGGAGGAACACTGAAGCTTTCTTT
TRBJ1-1,NA,TRBV7-2,NA,CASTPRVGTEAFF,TGTGCCAGCACCCCAAGGGTGGGGACTGAAGCTTTCTTT
TRBJ2-7,TRBD2,TRBV29-1,many,CSVVSSGVYEQYF,TGCAGCGTTGTCAGTAGCGGGGTCTACGAGCAGTACTTC
TRBJ2-1,NA,TRBV24-1,NA,CATSERIEQFF,TGTGCCACCAGTGAAAGGATCGAGCAGTTCTTC
TRBJ2-5,NA,TRBV9,NA,CASSGPGQTGTQYF,TGTGCCAGCAGCGGCCCGGGACAAACAGGGACCCAGTACTTC
TRBJ2-1,TRBD2,TRBV20-1,NA,CSARNPRTSEQFF,TGCAGTGCTAGAAACCCGAGGACTAGTGAGCAGTTCTTC
TRBJ2-3,NA,TRBV4-1,NA,CASSRWGLGGGTDTQYF,TGCGCCAGCAGCCGATGGGGACTGGGCGGGGGCACAGATACGCAGTATTTT
TRBJ2-7,NA,TRBV20-1,few,CSASQRAYEQYF,TGCAGTGCTAGCCAAAGGGCCTACGAGCAGTACTTC
TRBJ2-7,TRBD2,TRBV5-1,many,CASSLASGSSYEQYF,TGCGCCAGCAGCTTGGCTAGCGGGAGCTCCTACGAGCAGTACTTC
TRBJ2-3,TRBD1,TRBV10-1,few,CASSSAGTDTDTQYF,TGCGCCAGCAGCTCCGCCGGGACAGACACAGATACGCAGTATTTT
TRBJ2-7,TRBD2,TRBV20-1,NA,CSARVGAGRGEQYF,TGCAGTGCTAGAGTCGGAGCGGGGAGGGGCGAGCAGTACTTC
TRBJ2-1,TRBD2,TRBV20-1,NA,CSARIAGLAYNEQFF,TGCAGTGCTCGGATAGCGGGGCTGGCCTACAATGAGCAGTTCTTC
TRBJ2-2,TRBD2,TRBV20-1,NA,CSARPRRLAGGQGTGELFF,TGCAGTGCTAGACCCCGGCGACTAGCGGGGGGGCAGGGCACCGGGGAGCTGTTTTTT
TRBJ1-4,TRBD1,TRBV5-1,NA,CASSWTGDKEKLFF,TGCGCCAGCAGCTGGACAGGGGACAAGGAAAAACTGTTTTTT
TRBJ2-2,NA,TRBV7-2,many,CASRFQDATGELFF,TGTGCCAGCAGGTTTCAGGACGCCACCGGGGAGCTGTTTTTT
TRBJ2-7,TRBD1,TRBV20-1,NA,CSVPGQGLGEQYF,TGCAGTGTTCCGGGACAGGGGTTGGGCGAGCAGTACTTC
TRBJ2-4,NA,TRBV28,few,CASSLEGGENIQYF,TGTGCCAGCAGTTTAGAGGGTGGCGAAAACATTCAGTACTTC
TRBJ2-6,TRBD1,TRBV9,few,CASSAGQGRAGANVLTF,TGTGCCAGCAGCGCAGGACAGGGGAGGGCTGGGGCCAACGTCCTGACTTTC
TRBJ2-3,TRBD1,TRBV15,few,CATSSSTQGYRVAQYF,TGTGCCACCAGCAGCTCGACACAGGGGTATAGAGTCGCGCAGTATTTT
TRBJ1-4,NA,TRBV4-3,many,CASSLSGQGPGKLFF,TGCGCCAGCAGCCTATCGGGGCAGGGGCCAGGGAAACTGTTTTTT
TRBJ2-1,NA,TRBV10-3,few,CAIGGLNNEQFF,TGTGCCATCGGGGGACTCAACAATGAGCAGTTCTTC
TRBJ2-7,NA,TRBV5-1,NA,CASSSQGKGSYEQYF,TGCGCCAGCAGCTCTCAGGGCAAGGGCTCCTACGAGCAGTACTTC
TRBJ2-3,TRBD2,TRBV12-3/TRBV12-4,once,CTSSLGLAGGPVSDTQYF,TGTACCAGCAGTTTAGGACTAGCGGGAGGGCCTGTTTCCGATACGCAGTATTTT
TRBJ1-2,NA,TRBV20-1,NA,CSATSNSYGYTF,TGCAGTGCTACCAGTAACTCCTATGGCTACACCTTC
TRBJ2-7,TRBD1,TRBV10-3,few,CAISEQGGSYEQYF,TGTGCCATCAGTGAACAGGGGGGCTCCTACGAGCAGTACTTC
TRBJ2-5,TRBD2,TRBV27,few,CASSFLPGGETQYF,TGTGCCAGCAGTTTCCTCCCGGGAGGAGAGACCCAGTACTTC
TRBJ2-7,TRBD2,TRBV4-2,NA,CASSHSGSSSYEQYF,TGTGCCAGCAGCCATAGCGGGAGCAGCTCCTACGAGCAGTACTTC
TRBJ2-1,NA,TRBV9,few,CASSVGISVNEQFF,TGTGCCAGCAGCGTAGGGATTAGCGTGAATGAGCAGTTCTTC
TRBJ2-2,TRBD1,TRBV2,few,CASIDRAPTGELFF,TGTGCCAGCATAGACAGGGCCCCCACCGGGGAGCTGTTTTTT
TRBJ2-2,NA,TRBV7-9,NA,CASSDASGRNTGELFF,TGTGCCAGCAGCGACGCCAGCGGCCGGAACACCGGGGAGCTGTTTTTT
TRBJ1-1,NA,TRBV4-2,once,CASSLLGTNTKAFF,TGTGCCAGCAGCCTGCTAGGGACGAACACTAAAGCTTTCTTT
TRBJ1-5,NA,TRBV15,NA,CATSTLDSNQPQHF,TGTGCCACCAGCACCCTAGATAGCAATCAGCCCCAGCATTTT
TRBJ2-7,NA,TRBV28,few,CASSLLRTEGHEQYF,TGTGCCAGCAGTTTATTGCGGACGGAGGGCCACGAGCAGTACTTC